This is a list of T cell receptor beta chains from one sample in a study of blood T cell repertoires in COVID-19. Measured with immunoSEQ multiplex PCR; TCRdb has only the in-frame clones, and not every one. The table has around 200,000 clones, over 75% seen once; the top ten hold about a tenth. The material sequenced was PBMCs or T cells enriched from blood (not recorded which). All receptors come from a man in his forties who had recovered from COVID-19. Both conserved end residues are part of each CDR3. Fields, in order: V gene, D gene, J gene, clone size, CDR3 DNA, CDR3 protein. D genes are given only for firm matches. Not all rows give a size; the values are once, few, many and, for expanded clones, a class.

TRBV3-1/TRBV3-2,NA,TRBJ2-2,NA,TGTGCCAGCAGCCCTCGGGTTAGCCTACACGGGGAGCTGTTTTTT,CASSPRVSLHGELFF
TRBV30,NA,TRBJ1-6,NA,TGTGCCTGGAATGCGAATAATTCACCCCTCCACTTT,CAWNANNSPLHF
TRBV5-1,NA,TRBJ1-1,NA,TGCGCCAGCAGCCCCAGTACCGGGAAGGAAGCTTTCTTT,CASSPSTGKEAFF
TRBV7-3,TRBD1,TRBJ1-6,NA,TGTGCCAGCAGCTTACTTGGGACAGCTAATTCACCCCTCCACTTT,CASSLLGTANSPLHF
TRBV4-1,TRBD1,TRBJ2-7,NA,TGCGCCAGCAGCCAAGTCCCAGGGGGTACCTACGAGCAGTACTTC,CASSQVPGGTYEQYF
TRBV19,NA,TRBJ1-4,NA,TGTGCCAGTAGGGAGGGTGAAAAACTGTTTTTT,CASREGEKLFF
TRBV27,NA,TRBJ1-2,NA,TGTGCCAGCAGTTTCTCCGGGAGCGTTAAGGATGGCTACACCTTC,CASSFSGSVKDGYTF
TRBV15,TRBD1,TRBJ2-7,NA,TGTGCCACCAGCAGAGGGACAGGGGGCGAGCAGTACTTC,CATSRGTGGEQYF
TRBV6-1,TRBD2,TRBJ2-1,once,TGTGCCAGCAGTGAGTTTGCGGGAGGGCGAAATGAGCAGTTCTTC,CASSEFAGGRNEQFF
TRBV5-1,NA,TRBJ1-2,NA,TGCGCCAGCAGCGCGACCGGGACAAACTATGGCTACACCTTC,CASSATGTNYGYTF
TRBV5-1,TRBD1,TRBJ1-5,NA,TGCGCCAGCAGACTAGGGACAGGCAATCAGCCCCAGCATTTT,CASRLGTGNQPQHF
TRBV5-1,NA,TRBJ1-1,NA,TGCGCCAGCAGCTTGGGTAAGGAGTGGAACACTGAAGCTTTCTTT,CASSLGKEWNTEAFF
TRBV5-1,TRBD1,TRBJ1-2,NA,TGCGCCAGCGGCGAGAGGGGGCGCGGAGATGGCTACACCTTC,CASGERGRGDGYTF
TRBV13,TRBD1,TRBJ2-4,NA,TGTGCCAGCAGCGATGTCCCGGGACAGGGACCAGAAGAGAAAAACATTCAGTACTTC,CASSDVPGQGPEEKNIQYF
TRBV5-1,TRBD2,TRBJ2-3,NA,TGCGCCAGCAGCGGCGGGGGGGCCCTCACAGATACGCAGTATTTT,CASSGGGALTDTQYF
TRBV5-1,NA,TRBJ1-5,NA,TGCGCCAGCAGCTTGGAGGGAGGTCACAATCAGCCCCAGCATTTT,CASSLEGGHNQPQHF
TRBV3-1/TRBV3-2,NA,TRBJ1-2,NA,TGTGCCAGCAGCCATTGGGACAACCCCCTGGGAAACTATGGCTACACCTTC,CASSHWDNPLGNYGYTF
TRBV27,TRBD1,TRBJ1-1,NA,TGTGCCAGCAATCCCTCGAGGGGGACAGTCGCCCTGAACACTGAAGCTTTCTTT,CASNPSRGTVALNTEAFF
TRBV28,TRBD1,TRBJ1-1,NA,TGTGCCAGCAGTGGACAGGTCTTGGCTTTCTTT,CASSGQVLAFF
TRBV14,NA,TRBJ2-5,NA,TGTGCCAGCAGCCATCTATACAGGGGAGGTCAAGAGACCCAGTACTTC,CASSHLYRGGQETQYF
TRBV9,NA,TRBJ2-1,few,TGTGCCAGCAGCGACAGACTAGGCGTTAGGGATGAGCAGTTCTTC,CASSDRLGVRDEQFF
TRBV6-5,NA,TRBJ1-2,few,TGTGCCAGCAGTTACTATATTCGGGTCGGCTACACCTTC,CASSYYIRVGYTF
TRBV2,NA,TRBJ2-5,NA,TGTGCCAGCACTAGGCTTGGGAGGCTCGTACTGGAAGAGACCCAGTACTTC,CASTRLGRLVLEETQYF
TRBV5-1,NA,TRBJ1-4,NA,TGCGCCAGCAGCTTGTTGCGGGGTACTAATGAAAAACTGTTTTTT,CASSLLRGTNEKLFF
TRBV6-5,NA,TRBJ1-2,few,TGTGCCAGCAGGCGCCGCAGGGGTCAAATAGGAGGCTACACCTTC,CASRRRRGQIGGYTF
TRBV4-2,TRBD2,TRBJ2-5,NA,TGTGCCAGCAGCCAAACCTCACTAGCGGGAGGGGAGACCCAGTACTTC,CASSQTSLAGGETQYF
TRBV10-2,TRBD2,TRBJ2-7,NA,TGCGCCAGCAGTTACCCCACTGCCCTAGCGGGAGGTTACGAGCAGTACTTC,CASSYPTALAGGYEQYF
TRBV21-1,NA,TRBJ1-2,few,TGTGCCAGCAGCAACCCCACGGTCCCTGGCTACACCTTC,CASSNPTVPGYTF
TRBV2,NA,TRBJ1-4,NA,TGTGCCAGCAGTCTGGGGGGAGCTAATGAAAAACTGTTTTTT,CASSLGGANEKLFF